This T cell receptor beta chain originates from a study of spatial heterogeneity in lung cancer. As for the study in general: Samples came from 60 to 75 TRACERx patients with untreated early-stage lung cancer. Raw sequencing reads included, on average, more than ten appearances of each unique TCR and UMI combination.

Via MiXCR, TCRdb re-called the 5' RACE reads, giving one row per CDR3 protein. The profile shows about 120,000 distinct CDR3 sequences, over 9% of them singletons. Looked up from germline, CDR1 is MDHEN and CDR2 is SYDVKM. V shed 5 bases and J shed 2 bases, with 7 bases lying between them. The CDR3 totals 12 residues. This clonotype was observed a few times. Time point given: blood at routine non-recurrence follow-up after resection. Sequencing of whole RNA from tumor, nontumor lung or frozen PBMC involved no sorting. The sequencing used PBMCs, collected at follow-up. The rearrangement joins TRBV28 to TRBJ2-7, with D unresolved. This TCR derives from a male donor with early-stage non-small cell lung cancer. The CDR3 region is CASSPPTYEQYF. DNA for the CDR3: TGTGCCAGCAGTCCACCCACCTACGAGCAGTACTTC.